Listed below are T cell receptor beta chains from one sample, sequenced in a study of CD8+ T cells in alopecia areata. The table came from immunoSEQ multiplex PCR; TCRdb's copy has only in-frame clones and leaves some out. The sample consists of 93,000 or so clones, 65% to 90% of them appearing once. The starting material was CD8+ T cells sorted from blood, obtained between weeks 30 and 35, from a patient treated with tofacitinib. These receptors were obtained from a human donor with alopecia areata. Both conserved end residues are part of each CDR3.

j_call	v_call	cdr3_aa
TRBJ2-7	TRBV7-6	CASSDRTASYEQYF
TRBJ1-3	TRBV7-8	CASTVPGQGDSGNTIYF
TRBJ1-1	TRBV19	CASRHKGNTEAFF
TRBJ1-5	TRBV6-5	CASSSGVVSNQPQHF
TRBJ1-2	TRBV29-1	CSVRNPATSFPNYGYTF
TRBJ2-3	TRBV5-4	CASSLWAGVADTQYF
TRBJ2-3	TRBV5-4	CASSFGLDADTQYF
TRBJ1-1	TRBV5-6	CASSLSGLWNTEAFF
TRBJ2-1	TRBV4-1	CASSQEVGVNFDNEQFF
TRBJ2-7	TRBV5-1	CASSLTSGGDYEQYF
TRBJ2-1	TRBV19	CASSIIAGELNEQFF
TRBJ1-4	TRBV29-1	CSVGDRVRGKLFF
TRBJ2-6	TRBV27	CASTLTPGSGANVLTF
TRBJ1-2	TRBV30	CAWSPGGEGYTF
TRBJ2-2	TRBV7-9	CASSGNTGELFF
TRBJ2-7	TRBV27	CASSSTGTGGLGFPHEQYF
TRBJ2-7	TRBV29-1	CSVGDSSSYEQYF
TRBJ2-1	TRBV29-1	CSVAGQGIEQFF
TRBJ2-2	TRBV2	CASSFPRQGANTGELFF
TRBJ2-7	TRBV6-4	CASSPGLLYEQYF
TRBJ2-1	TRBV9	CASSVPNNNEQFF
TRBJ1-2	TRBV27	CASSSGGANYGYTF
TRBJ2-3	TRBV5-4	CASSLWGRTTDTQYF
TRBJ2-7	TRBV5-1	CASSWTPSSYEQYF
TRBJ2-1	TRBV19	CASSDPGRHEQFF
TRBJ2-7	TRBV18	CASSPYRMDSLSSYEQYF
TRBJ1-2	TRBV27	CASSFKRGGGYTF
TRBJ2-3	TRBV7-2	CASSLVGGTTDTQYF
NA	TRBV6-6	CASSPSDEQYF
TRBJ2-2	TRBV5-1	CASSLESAGELFF
TRBJ2-3	TRBV5-4	CASSLGTSGPFSAQYF
TRBJ1-1	TRBV9	CASRGSNEAFF
TRBJ2-5	TRBV20-1	CSAAAETQYF
TRBJ1-6	TRBV5-6	CASSLYNSPLHF
TRBJ2-1	TRBV27	CASSRLGLAGRRDEQFF
TRBJ1-2	TRBV27	CASSYGQGGDYGYTF
TRBJ1-5	TRBV5-6	CASSIGTGSNQPQHF
TRBJ2-1	TRBV4-1	CASSQPPGIQYYNEQFF
TRBJ1-1	TRBV4-1	CASSQDWQGFTEAFF
TRBJ2-7	TRBV5-1	CASSLGQGHEQYF
TRBJ2-1	TRBV7-9	CASSSPFTPGALGNEQFF
TRBJ1-1	TRBV12-5	CASGLGQGLDTEAFF
TRBJ1-1	TRBV7-9	CASSLISTEAFF
TRBJ2-1	TRBV13	CASSSTGGSYNEQFF
TRBJ1-1	TRBV29-1	CSSNWALTEAFF
TRBJ2-2	TRBV9	CASSDRGAGELFF
TRBJ2-1	TRBV7-9	CAMDGGFVPLNEQFF